This TCR beta chain was recorded in a study of blood T cell repertoires in COVID-19. Germline CDR1 is SGHDT and CDR2 is YYEEEE. The germline V and J ends were trimmed by 0 bases and 5 bases, with 15 bases remaining between them. The CDR3 is made up of 16 amino acids. TCRdb's table, derived via immunoSEQ multiplex PCR, lists solely in-frame clones and lacks some. Of 140,000 or so clones listed, about 77% are singletons. The sample taken for sequencing was peripheral blood. This chain links TRBV5-6 with TRBJ2-1; D is perhaps TRBD2 (5 bases). The TCR comes from a man aged 55-75 years with acute or convalescent COVID-19. In DNA, the CDR3 is TGTGCCAGCAGCTTGGCTCTAGCCTCTATGCACAATGAGCAGTTCTTC. This sequence encodes CASSLALASMHNEQFF.